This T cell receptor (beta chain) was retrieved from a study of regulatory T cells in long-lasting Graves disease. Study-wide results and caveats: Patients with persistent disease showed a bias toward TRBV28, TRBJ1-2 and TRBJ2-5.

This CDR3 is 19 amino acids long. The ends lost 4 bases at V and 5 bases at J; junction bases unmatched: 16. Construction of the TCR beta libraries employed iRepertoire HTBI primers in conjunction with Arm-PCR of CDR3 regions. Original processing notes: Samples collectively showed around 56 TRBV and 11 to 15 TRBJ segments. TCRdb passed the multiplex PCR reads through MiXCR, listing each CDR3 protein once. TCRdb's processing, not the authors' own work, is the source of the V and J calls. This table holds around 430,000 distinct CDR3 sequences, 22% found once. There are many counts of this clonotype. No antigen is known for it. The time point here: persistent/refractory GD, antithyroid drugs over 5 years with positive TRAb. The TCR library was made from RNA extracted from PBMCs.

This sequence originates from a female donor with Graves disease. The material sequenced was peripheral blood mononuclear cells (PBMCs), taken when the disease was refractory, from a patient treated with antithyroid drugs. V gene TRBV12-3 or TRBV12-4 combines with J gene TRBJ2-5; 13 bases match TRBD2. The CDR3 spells CASSSRTSGSSVFAETQYF. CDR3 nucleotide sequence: TGTGCCAGCAGTTCACGGACTAGCGGGAGCTCGGTCTTCGCCGAGACCCAGTACTTC.